The rows below give T cell receptor beta chains drawn from one sample of a study of T-cell memory formation after mild COVID-19. TCRdb reprocessed the 5' RACE reads with MiXCR, giving one entry per CDR3 protein. Of 160,000 or so distinct CDR3 sequences listed, about a third are singletons. Sequencing was carried out using PBMCs or a T cell subset sorted from them (not recorded which). The receptors originated from an adult woman who had mild COVID-19 (a few samples of this study predate the infection). Cell type and time point are not known. CDR3s leave out the opening cysteine and the closing phenylalanine or tryptophan.

cdr3_length: 17
v_call: TRBV23-1
j_call: TRBJ1-2
cdr3_aa: ASSQPARPPGRSNYGYT

cdr3_length: 11
v_call: TRBV6-5
j_call: TRBJ1-2
cdr3_aa: ASSYRDRSGYT

cdr3_length: 13
v_call: TRBV9
j_call: TRBJ2-7
cdr3_aa: ASSPSGGRVSEQY

cdr3_length: 16
v_call: TRBV11-2
j_call: TRBJ2-1
cdr3_aa: ASSLAGLAGGPVNEQF

cdr3_length: 17
v_call: TRBV9
j_call: TRBJ2-3
cdr3_aa: ASSPGWGLAGGRKDRQY

cdr3_length: 11
v_call: TRBV10-3
j_call: TRBJ1-1
cdr3_aa: AISESRDTEAF

cdr3_length: 13
v_call: TRBV5-4
j_call: TRBJ1-2
cdr3_aa: ASSPPGQGAKGYT

cdr3_length: 14
v_call: TRBV4-3
j_call: TRBJ1-2
cdr3_aa: ASSQDRSLSHYGYT

cdr3_length: 14
v_call: TRBV6-1
j_call: TRBJ2-7
cdr3_aa: ASSEDWTGASYEQY

cdr3_length: 10
v_call: TRBV3-1
j_call: TRBJ2-2
cdr3_aa: AGGQNTGELF

cdr3_length: 15
v_call: TRBV2
j_call: TRBJ1-4
cdr3_aa: ASSDDSNTLPNEKLF

cdr3_length: 11
v_call: TRBV25-1
j_call: TRBJ2-2
cdr3_aa: ASSSANTGELF

cdr3_length: 13
v_call: TRBV3-1
j_call: TRBJ2-3
cdr3_aa: ASSLGLPSTDTQY

cdr3_length: 17
v_call: TRBV6-5
j_call: TRBJ1-6
cdr3_aa: ASSYTWGGWGSYNSPLH

cdr3_length: 12
v_call: TRBV7-2
j_call: TRBJ1-1
cdr3_aa: ASSFSGFSTEAF